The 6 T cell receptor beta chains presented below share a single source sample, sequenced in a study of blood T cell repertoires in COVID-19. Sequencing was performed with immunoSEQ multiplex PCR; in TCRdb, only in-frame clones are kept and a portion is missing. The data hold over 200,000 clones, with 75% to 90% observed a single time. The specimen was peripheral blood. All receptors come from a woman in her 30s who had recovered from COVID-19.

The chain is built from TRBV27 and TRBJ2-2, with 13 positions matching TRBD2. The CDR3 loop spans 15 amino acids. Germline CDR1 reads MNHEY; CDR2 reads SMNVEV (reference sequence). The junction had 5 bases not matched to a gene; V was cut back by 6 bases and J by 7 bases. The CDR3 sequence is CASRLAGGPGGELFF. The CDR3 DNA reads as TGTGCCAGCAGACTAGCGGGGGGGCCCGGCGGGGAGCTGTTTTTT.

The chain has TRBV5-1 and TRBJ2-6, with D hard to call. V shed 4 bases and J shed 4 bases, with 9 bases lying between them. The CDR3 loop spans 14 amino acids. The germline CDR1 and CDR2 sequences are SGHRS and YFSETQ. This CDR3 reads CASSLEAGANVLTF. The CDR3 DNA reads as TGCGCCAGCAGCCTGGAAGCCGGGGCCAACGTCCTGACTTTC.

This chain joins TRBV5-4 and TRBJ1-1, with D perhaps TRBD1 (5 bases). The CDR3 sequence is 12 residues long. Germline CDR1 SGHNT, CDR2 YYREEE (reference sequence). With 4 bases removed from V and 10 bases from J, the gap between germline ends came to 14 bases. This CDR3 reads CASSRDSHGAFF. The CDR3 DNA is TGTGCCAGCAGCCGAGACAGCCATGGAGCTTTCTTT.

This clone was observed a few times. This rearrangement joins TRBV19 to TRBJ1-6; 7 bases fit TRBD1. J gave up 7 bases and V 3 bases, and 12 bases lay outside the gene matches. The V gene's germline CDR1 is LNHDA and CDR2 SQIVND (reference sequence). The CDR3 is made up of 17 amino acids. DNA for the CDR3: TGTGCCAGTAGTATTCAGGGGACAGCTTTCCCGAATTCACCCCTCCACTTT. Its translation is CASSIQGTAFPNSPLHF.

CDR3 coding DNA: TGCAGCGCCGTCGGGACAGGGTTGTTTGAGCAGTTCTTC. Amino acid sequence: CSAVGTGLFEQFF. This chain joins TRBV29-1 and TRBJ2-1; 9 bases are a match to TRBD1. Germline lookup yields CDR1 SQVTM and CDR2 ANQGSEA. The CDR3 extends over 13 amino acids. V trimming: 7 bases; J trimming: 9 bases; junction bases outside the gene matches: 10.

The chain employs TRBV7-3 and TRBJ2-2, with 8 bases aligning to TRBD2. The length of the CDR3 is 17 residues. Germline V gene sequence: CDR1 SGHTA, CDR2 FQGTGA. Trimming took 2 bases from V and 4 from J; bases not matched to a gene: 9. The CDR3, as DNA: TGTGCCAGCAGCTTAGTCAGCCTAGCGGGCGGCACCGGGGAGCTGTTTTTT. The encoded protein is CASSLVSLAGGTGELFF.